This passage covers 10 T cell receptor beta chains from one sample sequenced in a study of cytotoxic CD8 clonotypes in ibrutinib-treated CLL. Assay: immunoSEQ multiplex PCR; the TCRdb copy retains only in-frame clones and omits some. Seen here are around 330,000 clones, about 61% observed once, and the top ten hold under 8%. The sequencing here drew on PBMCs, taken after 36 months of ibrutinib treatment. The receptors originated from a human donor with chronic lymphocytic leukemia.

This chain uses TRBV2 with TRBJ2-1; 7 bases agree with TRBD1. CDR1 is SNHLY and CDR2 is FYNNEI in the germline V gene. The CDR3 runs 11 residues. J lost 13 bases, V lost 5 bases, and 5 bases had no gene match. CDR3 in DNA: TGTGCCAGCAGTTACAGGGGTTACCAGTTCTTC. This sequence encodes CASSYRGYQFF. Complete variable domain (other parts from reference TRBV2 and TRBJ2-1): EPEVTQTPSHQVTQMGQEVILRCVPISNHLYFYWYRQILGQKVEFLVSFYNNEISEKSEIFDDQFSVERPDGSNFTLKIRSTKLEDSAMYFCASSYRGYQFFGPGTRLTVL.

This clone was picked up one time. The chain carries TRBV11-2 and TRBJ2-7; D not resolved. The CDR3 runs to 14 residues. Germline V gives CDR1 SGHAT, CDR2 FQNNGV. Trimming shortened V by 0 bases and J by 3 bases, and 9 bases separated the two germline ends. The CDR3 DNA reads TGTGCCAGCAGCTTAGATGGTCTGGTCTACGAGCAGTACTTC. Translated: CASSLDGLVYEQYF.

Turning to this clone: Because the CDR3's place on the DNA is in doubt, the DNA is left out and the CDR3 is given as listed by TCRdb. This rearrangement joins TRBV28 to TRBJ2-1. The CDR3 length equals 14 residues, ends included. Germline V gene sequence: CDR1 MDHEN, CDR2 SYDVKM. The CDR3 region is CASSTSTPYNEQFF.

This rearrangement joins TRBV27 to TRBJ1-5; no definite D call. Trimming took off 10 bases at V and 4 bases at J, with 11 bases between the two ends. Germline assignment: CDR1 MNHEY and CDR2 SMNVEV (reference sequence). The CDR3 has 12 residues. This CDR3 reads CAIGGLNQPQHF. The CDR3 DNA is TGTGCCATTGGAGGGTTAAATCAGCCCCAGCATTTT.

The chain has TRBV7-2 and TRBJ2-3; D perhaps matches TRBD1 (5 bases). Trimming cost V 5 bases and J 5 bases, with 14 bases left between them. Germline loops: CDR1 SGHTA, CDR2 FQGNSA. The CDR3 runs to 14 residues. This chain's CDR3 is CASSPTRVGDTQYF. In DNA form, the CDR3 reads TGTGCCAGCAGCCCCACCAGGGTGGGAGATACGCAGTATTTT. The complete variable domain, with remaining parts taken from reference TRBV7-2 and TRBJ2-3, reads GAGVSQSPSNKVTEKGKDVELRCDPISGHTALYWYRQSLGQGLEFLIYFQGNSAPDKSGLPSDRFSAERTGGSVSTLTIQRTQQEDSAVYLCASSPTRVGDTQYFGPGTRLTVL.

V is TRBV19 and J is TRBJ1-5; D gene unclear. Trimming shortened V by 2 bases and J by 4 bases, and 12 bases separated the two germline ends. Germline CDR1 is LNHDA and CDR2 is SQIVND (reference sequence). The CDR3 covers 15 residues. Here the CDR3 reads CASSIKADPNQPQHF. The CDR3, as DNA: TGTGCCAGTAGTATAAAGGCGGATCCTAATCAGCCCCAGCATTTT.

The chain links TRBV6-6 to TRBJ2-1; D assignment may be TRBD1 or TRBD2 (5 bases each). The V end lost 6 bases, the J end lost 2 bases, and 14 bases lay between the germline ends. Germline V gene lookup returns CDR1 MNHNY and CDR2 SVGAGI (reference sequence). The CDR3 runs 15 residues. CDR3 nucleotides: TGTGCCAGCAGGCACCGGGACGCTCCCTACAATGAGCAGTTCTTC. Amino acids: CASRHRDAPYNEQFF.

The chain links TRBV9 to TRBJ2-1, with unresolved D. Deletions cut 0 bases from V and 3 bases from J, with 7 bases between. Germline-derived CDR1 and CDR2 are SGDLS and YYNGEE. This CDR3 spans 14 amino acids. The CDR3 coding sequence is TGTGCCAGCAGCGTAGCGTTCAGCTACAATGAGCAGTTCTTC. It encodes CASSVAFSYNEQFF. The full variable domain, in which reference TRBV9 and TRBJ2-1 provide the parts outside the CDR3, is DSGVTQTPKHLITATGQRVTLRCSPRSGDLSVYWYQQSLDQGLQFLIQYYNGEERAKGNILERFSAQQFPDLHSELNLSSLELGDSALYFCASSVAFSYNEQFFGPGTRLTVL.

The chain couples TRBV6-1 to TRBJ2-2; D unresolved. V lost 8 bases to trimming and J lost 2 bases, with 9 bases between them. The CDR3 runs to 13 residues. Per the germline V gene, CDR1 is MNHNS and CDR2 is SASEGT. The DNA of the CDR3 is TGTGCCAGCTCACGACACAACACCGGGGAGCTGTTTTTT. The encoded protein is CASSRHNTGELFF.

The chain carries TRBV6-4 and TRBJ2-7; D gene uncertain. CDR3 length: 14 amino acids. Between the trimmed V and J ends, which lost 7 bases and 8 bases, there was a span of 21 bases. The germline CDR1 and CDR2 sequences are MRHNA and SNTAGT. The CDR3 loop is CASTAMETSCQQYF. DNA of the CDR3: TGTGCCAGCACCGCCATGGAGACCTCTTGCCAGCAGTACTTC.